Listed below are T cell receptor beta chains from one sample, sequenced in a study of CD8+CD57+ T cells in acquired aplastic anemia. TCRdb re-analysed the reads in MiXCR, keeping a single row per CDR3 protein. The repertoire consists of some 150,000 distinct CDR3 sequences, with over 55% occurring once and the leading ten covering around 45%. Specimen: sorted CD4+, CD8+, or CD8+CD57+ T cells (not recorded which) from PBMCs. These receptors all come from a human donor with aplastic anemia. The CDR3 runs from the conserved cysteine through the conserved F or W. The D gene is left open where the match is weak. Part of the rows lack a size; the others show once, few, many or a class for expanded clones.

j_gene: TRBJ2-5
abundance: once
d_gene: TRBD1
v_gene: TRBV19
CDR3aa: CASSTGTGDSQYF
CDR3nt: TGTGCCAGTAGCACCGGGACAGGGGACTCCCAGTACTTC

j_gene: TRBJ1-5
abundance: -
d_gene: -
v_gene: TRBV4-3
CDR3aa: CASSQEWNGGTDTQHF
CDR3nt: TGCGCCAGCAGCCAAGAGTGGAACGGGGGCACAGATACGCAGCATTTT

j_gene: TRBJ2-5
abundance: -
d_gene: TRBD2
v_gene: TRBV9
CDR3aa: CASSVGGGLGTQYF
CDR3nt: TGTGCCAGCAGCGTAGGCGGGGGGTTGGGGACCCAGTACTTC

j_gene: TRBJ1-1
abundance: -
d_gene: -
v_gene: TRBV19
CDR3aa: CASSIYGGGDTEAFF
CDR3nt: TGTGCCAGTAGTATATATGGAGGGGGGGACACTGAAGCTTTCTTT

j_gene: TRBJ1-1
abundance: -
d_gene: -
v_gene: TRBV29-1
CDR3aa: CSVEREYTEAFF
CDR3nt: TGCAGCGTTGAAAGGGAGTACACTGAAGCTTTCTTT

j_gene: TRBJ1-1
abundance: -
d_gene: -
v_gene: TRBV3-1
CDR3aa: CASSRRHEGTEAFF
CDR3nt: TGTGCCAGCAGCCGGCGGCATGAAGGGACTGAAGCTTTCTTT

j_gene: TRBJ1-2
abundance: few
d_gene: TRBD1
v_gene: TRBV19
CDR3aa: CGTRGSYGYTF
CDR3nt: TGTGGAACCAGGGGGTCCTATGGCTACACCTTC

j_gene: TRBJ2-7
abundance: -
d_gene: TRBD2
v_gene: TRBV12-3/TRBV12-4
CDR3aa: CASRRGLAASYEQYF
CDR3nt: TGTGCCAGCAGACGGGGACTAGCGGCTTCCTACGAGCAGTACTTC

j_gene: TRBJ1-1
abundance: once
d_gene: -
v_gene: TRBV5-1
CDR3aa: CASSGLVGDTEAFF
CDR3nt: TGCGCCAGCAGCGGACTAGTAGGCGACACTGAAGCTTTCTTT

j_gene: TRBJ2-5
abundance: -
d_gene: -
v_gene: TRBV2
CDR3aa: CASKGRVETQYF
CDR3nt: TGTGCCAGCAAAGGCAGGGTTGAGACCCAGTACTTC

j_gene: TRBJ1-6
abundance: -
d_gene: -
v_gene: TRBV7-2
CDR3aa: CASSLEMTYNSPLHF
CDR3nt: TGTGCCAGCAGCTTAGAGATGACCTATAATTCACCCCTCCACTTT

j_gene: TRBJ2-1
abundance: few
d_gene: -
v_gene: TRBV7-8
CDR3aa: CASSSFRGIFYNEQFF
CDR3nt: TGTGCCAGCAGTTCGTTTAGGGGGATCTTCTACAATGAGCAGTTCTTC

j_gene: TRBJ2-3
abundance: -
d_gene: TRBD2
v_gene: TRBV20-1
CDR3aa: CSAPTSGGTDTQYF
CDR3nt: TGCAGTGCACCGACTAGCGGGGGGACAGATACGCAGTATTTT

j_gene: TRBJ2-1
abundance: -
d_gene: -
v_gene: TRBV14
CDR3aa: CASSPRRNEQFF
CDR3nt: TGTGCCAGCAGCCCCCGTCGCAATGAGCAGTTCTTC

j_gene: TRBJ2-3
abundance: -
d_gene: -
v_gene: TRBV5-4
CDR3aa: CASSWSEPGTDTQYF
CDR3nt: TGTGCCAGCAGCTGGAGCGAGCCTGGCACAGATACGCAGTACTTT

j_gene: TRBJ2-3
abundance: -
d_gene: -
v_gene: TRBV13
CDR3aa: CASSPTMSDTQYF
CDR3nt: TGTGCCAGCAGCCCCACAATGTCGGATACGCAGTATTTT

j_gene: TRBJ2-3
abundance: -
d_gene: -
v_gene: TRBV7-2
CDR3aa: CASSEGPEITDTQYF
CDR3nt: TGTGCCAGCAGCGAAGGACCGGAAATCACAGATACGCAGTATTTT

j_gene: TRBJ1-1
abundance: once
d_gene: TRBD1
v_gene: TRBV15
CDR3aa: CATSRGTGGYTEAFF
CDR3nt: TGTGCCACCAGCAGAGGAACAGGGGGCTACACTGAAGCTTTCTTT

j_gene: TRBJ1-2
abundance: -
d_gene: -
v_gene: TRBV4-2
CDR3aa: CASSQDEGAYTF
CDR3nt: TGTGCCAGCAGCCAAGATGAAGGGGCGTACACCTTC

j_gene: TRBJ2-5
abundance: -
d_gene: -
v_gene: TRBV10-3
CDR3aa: CASGGTAQETQYF
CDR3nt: TGTGCATCGGGCGGGACTGCACAAGAGACCCAGTACTTC

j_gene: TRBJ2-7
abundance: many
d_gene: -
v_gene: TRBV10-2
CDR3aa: CASSEIAGRTYEQYF
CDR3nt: TGCGCCAGCAGTGAGATAGCAGGGAGGACCTACGAGCAGTACTTC

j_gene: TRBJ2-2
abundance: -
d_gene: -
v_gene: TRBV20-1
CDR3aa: CSANARGTGELFF
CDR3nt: TGCAGTGCCAATGCACGCGGCACCGGGGAGCTGTTTTTT

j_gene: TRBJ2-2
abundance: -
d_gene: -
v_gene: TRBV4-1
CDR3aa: CASSGGGELFF
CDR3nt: TGCGCCAGCAGTGGCGGGGGGGAGCTGTTTTTT

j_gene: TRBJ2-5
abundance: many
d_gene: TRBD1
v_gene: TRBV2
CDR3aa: CASSHNRGTQETQYF
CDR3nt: TGTGCCAGCAGCCATAACAGGGGGACTCAAGAGACCCAGTACTTC

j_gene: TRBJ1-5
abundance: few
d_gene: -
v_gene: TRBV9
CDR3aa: CASSVGDSNQPQHF
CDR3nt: TGTGCCAGCAGCGTAGGGGATAGCAATCAGCCCCAGCATTTT

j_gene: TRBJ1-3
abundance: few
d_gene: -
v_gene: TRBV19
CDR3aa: CASSARSGNTIYF
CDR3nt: TGTGCCAGTAGTGCCCGCTCTGGAAACACCATATATTTT

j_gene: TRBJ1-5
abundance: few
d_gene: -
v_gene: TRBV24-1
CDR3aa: CATSDFRREGGNQPQHF
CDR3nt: TGTGCCACCAGTGATTTTCGAAGGGAGGGCGGCAATCAGCCCCAGCATTTT

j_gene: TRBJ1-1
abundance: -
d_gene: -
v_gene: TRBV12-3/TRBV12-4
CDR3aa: CASSIRGDTEAFF
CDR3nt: TGTGCCAGCAGTATAAGGGGGGACACTGAAGCTTTCTTT

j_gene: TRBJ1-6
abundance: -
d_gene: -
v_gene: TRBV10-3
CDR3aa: CAISEGGSALHF
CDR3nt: TGTGCCATCAGTGAAGGGGGATCGGCCCTCCACTTT

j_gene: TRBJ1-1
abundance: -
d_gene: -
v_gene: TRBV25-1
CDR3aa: CASSKALGTEAFF
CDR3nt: TGTGCCAGCAGTAAAGCCCTGGGGACTGAAGCTTTCTTT

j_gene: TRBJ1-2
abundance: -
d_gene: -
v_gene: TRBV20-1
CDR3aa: CSARGSNYGYTF
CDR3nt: TGCAGTGCTAGAGGATCTAACTATGGCTACACCTTC

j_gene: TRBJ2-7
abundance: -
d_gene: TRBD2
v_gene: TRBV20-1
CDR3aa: CSASGTSGLYEQYF
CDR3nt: TGCAGTGCTAGTGGAACTAGCGGGCTCTACGAGCAGTACTTC

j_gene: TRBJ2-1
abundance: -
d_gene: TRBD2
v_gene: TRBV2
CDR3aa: CASSDTSGMRLVF
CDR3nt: TGTGCCAGCAGTGACACTAGCGGGATGCGTCTGGTCTTC

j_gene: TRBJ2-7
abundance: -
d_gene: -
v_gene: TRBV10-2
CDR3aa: CASSESGLPYEQYF
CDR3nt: TGCGCCAGCAGTGAGTCGGGACTCCCCTACGAGCAGTACTTC

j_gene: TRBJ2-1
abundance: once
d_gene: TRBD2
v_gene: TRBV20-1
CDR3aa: CSANGPSGRANEQFF
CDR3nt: TGCAGTGCTAACGGCCCTAGCGGGAGGGCAAATGAGCAGTTCTTC

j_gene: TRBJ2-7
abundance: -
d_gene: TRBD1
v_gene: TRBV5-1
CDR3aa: CASSPDRGVYEQYF
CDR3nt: TGCGCCAGCAGCCCGGACAGGGGCGTCTACGAGCAGTACTTC

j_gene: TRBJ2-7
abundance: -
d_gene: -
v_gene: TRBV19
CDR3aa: CASSIGDGRSYEQYF
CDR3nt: TGTGCCAGTAGTATAGGGGACGGCCGCTCCTACGAGCAGTACTTC

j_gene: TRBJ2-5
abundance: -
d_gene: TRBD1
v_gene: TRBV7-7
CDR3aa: CASSQTGNQETQYF
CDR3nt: TGTGCCAGCAGCCAGACAGGGAACCAAGAGACCCAGTACTTC

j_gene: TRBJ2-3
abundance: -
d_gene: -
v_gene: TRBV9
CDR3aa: CASASSSADTDTQYF
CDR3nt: TGTGCCAGCGCGTCGTCCAGCGCCGACACAGATACGCAGTATTTT

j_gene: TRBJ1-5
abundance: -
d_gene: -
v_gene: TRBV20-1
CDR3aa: CSARVYRVGNQPQHF
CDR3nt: TGCAGTGCTAGAGTCTACAGGGTAGGCAATCAGCCCCAGCATTTT

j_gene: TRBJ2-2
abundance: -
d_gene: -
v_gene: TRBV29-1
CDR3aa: CSVETGQGLTTGELFF
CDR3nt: TGCAGCGTTGAGACAGGACAGGGACTAACCACCGGGGAGCTGTTTTTT

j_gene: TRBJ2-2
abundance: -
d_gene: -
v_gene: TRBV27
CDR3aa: CATTSISGELFF
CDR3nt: TGTGCCACTACCTCAATTTCCGGGGAGCTGTTTTTT

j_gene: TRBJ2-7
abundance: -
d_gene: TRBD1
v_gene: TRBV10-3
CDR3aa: CAISASDRGEGEQYF
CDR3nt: TGTGCCATCAGTGCCTCCGACAGGGGAGAAGGCGAGCAGTACTTC

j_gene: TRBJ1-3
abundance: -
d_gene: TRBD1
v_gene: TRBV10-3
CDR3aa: CAISKGQGSGNTIYF
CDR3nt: TGTGCCATCAGTAAGGGACAGGGCTCTGGAAACACCATATATTTT

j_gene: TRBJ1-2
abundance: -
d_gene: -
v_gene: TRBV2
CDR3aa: CASLSGPSYGYTF
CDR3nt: TGTGCCAGTCTCAGTGGCCCTTCTTATGGCTACACCTTT

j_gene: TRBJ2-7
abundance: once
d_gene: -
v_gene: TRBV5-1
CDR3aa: CASSLAQPGPYEQYF
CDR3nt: TGCGCCAGCAGCCTGGCCCAGCCAGGGCCCTACGAGCAGTACTTC

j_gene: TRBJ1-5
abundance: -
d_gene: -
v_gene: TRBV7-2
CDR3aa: CASSPRTGNQPQHF
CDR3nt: TGTGCCAGCAGCCCGAGGACGGGGAATCAGCCCCAGCATTTT

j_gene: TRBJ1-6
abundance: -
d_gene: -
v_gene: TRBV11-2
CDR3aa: CASSSTANSPLHF
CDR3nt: TGTGCCAGCAGCTCCACAGCTAATTCACCCCTCCACTTT